What follows are 13 T cell receptor beta chains derived from one specimen sequenced in a study of blood T cell repertoires in COVID-19. Some clones are missing from TCRdb's copy, which holds only in-frame ones; the method was immunoSEQ multiplex PCR. This table holds 95,000 to 150,000 clones, approximately 81% found once. Material for sequencing was peripheral blood. The receptors come from a man aged 35 to 55 with active or convalescent COVID-19.

V and J are TRBV2 and TRBJ2-7; 12 bases agree with TRBD2. Germline values: CDR1 SNHLY, CDR2 FYNNEI. V dropped 2 bases and J dropped 4; count of bases not matched to a gene: 6. This CDR3 has 16 amino acids. In DNA form, the CDR3 reads TGTGCCAGCAGTGAACTAGCGGGAGGGGGGGGATACGAGCAGTACTTC. Translated: CASSELAGGGGYEQYF.

The chain carries TRBV7-9 and TRBJ1-1, with 8 bases that match TRBD1. Germline-derived CDR1 and CDR2 are SEHNR and FQNEAQ (reference sequence). The CDR3 runs 16 residues. J was trimmed by 4 bases and V by 1 base; bases with no gene match: 8. The CDR3 reads CASSLGTGFRGTEAFF. CDR3 nucleotides: TGTGCCAGCAGCTTAGGGACAGGGTTTAGGGGCACTGAAGCTTTCTTT.

V and J are TRBV4-2 and TRBJ1-1; 9 nucleotides agree with TRBD1. There are 14 residues in the CDR3. After removal of 0 bases from V and 7 bases from J, the junction contained 3 bases not matched to a gene. Germline CDR1 LGHNA, CDR2 YNFKEQ. CDR3 sequence: CASSQDPGQGEAFF. The CDR3 nucleotides are TGTGCCAGCAGCCAAGATCCGGGACAGGGTGAAGCTTTCTTT.

CDR3 nucleotides: TGTGCCAGCAGTACTAAGAGGAAGACCCAGTACTTC. It is translated as CASSTKRKTQYF. The V and J genes are TRBV12-3 or TRBV12-4 and TRBJ2-5; D gene unclear. Deletions cut 5 bases from V and 6 bases from J, with 10 bases between. The CDR3 runs 12 residues.

The rearrangement joins TRBV3-1 (or the pseudogene TRBV3-2) to TRBJ1-5, with 7 nucleotides matching TRBD1. This CDR3 has 14 residues. Trimming removed 3 bases from V and 3 bases from J; junction bases left unmatched: 2. CDR1 is LGHDT, CDR2 YNNKEL, per germline (reference sequence). CDR3: CASSQTGINQPQHF. In DNA, the CDR3 is TGTGCCAGCAGCCAGACAGGGATCAATCAGCCCCAGCATTTT.

The genes are TRBV13 and TRBJ1-5; 7 bases are shared with TRBD1. The germline V gene has CDR1 PRHDT and CDR2 FYEKMQ (reference sequence). CDR3 length equals 14 residues. With 5 bases clipped from V and 5 bases from J, the junction kept 6 bases outside the gene matches. The CDR3 is CASSLGGGDQPQHF. In DNA form, the CDR3 reads TGTGCCAGCAGCCTCGGAGGGGGCGATCAGCCCCAGCATTTT.

The chain has TRBV3-1 (or the pseudogene TRBV3-2) and TRBJ1-6, with 9 bases aligning to TRBD1. The CDR3 covers 13 residues. Germline V gene lookup returns CDR1 LGHDT and CDR2 YNNKEL (reference sequence). V lost 6 bases to trimming and J lost 10 bases; unmatched junction nucleotides: 4. The DNA for the CDR3 is TGTGCCAGCAGAGCTGGACAGGGGTCACCCCTCCACTTT. It translates to CASRAGQGSPLHF.

V gene TRBV6-2 or TRBV6-3 combines with J gene TRBJ1-4; 9 nucleotides agree with TRBD1. The CDR3 spans 14 residues. V gave up 2 bases and J gave up 8 bases; unmatched junction bases: 3. Germline CDR1 and CDR2: MNHEY and SVGEGT. CDR3 bases: TGTGCCAGCAGTTACGACAGGGGGGAGGAAAAACTGTTTTTT. Translated, it gives CASSYDRGEEKLFF.

The chain recombines TRBV30 with TRBJ1-5; D not resolved. CDR3 length equals 15 residues. Trimming removed 0 bases at V and 2 bases at J, with 11 bases between. The germline V gene encodes CDR1 GTSNPN and CDR2 SVGIG (reference sequence). CDR3 protein: CAWSVAPGGNQPQHF. CDR3 sequence (DNA): TGTGCCTGGAGTGTGGCCCCCGGAGGCAATCAGCCCCAGCATTTT. The variable domain in full, completed from reference TRBV30 and TRBJ1-5, reads SQTIHQWPATLVQPVGSPLSLECTVEGTSNPNLYWYRQAAGRGLQLLFYSVGIGQISSEVPQNLSASRPQDRQFILSSKKLLLSDSGFYLCAWSVAPGGNQPQHFGDGTRLSIL.

V usage is TRBV7-8 and J usage is TRBJ2-1; 7 nucleotides align to TRBD2. CDR1 and CDR2 from the germline V gene are SGHVS and FQNEAQ. The CDR3 contains 15 residues. V shed 5 bases, J shed 7 bases, and the junction held 11 bases outside the gene matches. The CDR3 bases are TGTGCCAGCAGCCGAACAGCTAGCGGAGGGAATGAGCAGTTCTTC. This gives the protein CASSRTASGGNEQFF.

The rearrangement links TRBV28 to TRBJ2-7; TRBD2 matches at 8 bases. The CDR3 sequence is 15 residues long. V lost 5 bases to trimming and J lost 0 bases; unmatched junction nucleotides: 6. Germline V CDR1 and CDR2: MDHEN, SYDVKM. This CDR3 reads CASSQPGGNSYEQYF. CDR3 nucleotide sequence: TGTGCCAGCAGTCAGCCGGGAGGGAACTCCTACGAGCAGTACTTC.

The gene calls are TRBV5-1 and TRBJ2-5; 12 nucleotides match TRBD2. Germline CDR1 and CDR2: SGHRS and YFSETQ. V lost 0 bases to trimming and J lost 4 bases; unmatched junction nucleotides: 13. CDR3 length equals 19 residues. CDR3 DNA sequence: TGCGCCAGCAGCTTGGGACTAGCGGGAGCGCGTTCGGAGGGAGAGACCCAGTACTTC. Protein: CASSLGLAGARSEGETQYF.

The gene calls are TRBV21-1 and TRBJ2-3; whether TRBD2, the table's D call, matches the DNA was not checked. TRBV21-1 is listed as a pseudogene. The CDR3 totals 13 residues. The CDR3 DNA is TGTGCCGAGCTAGCGGGTAGCACAGATACGCAGTATTTT. Amino acids: CAELAGSTDTQYF.